The T cell receptor beta chain described here comes from a study of cytomegalovirus exposure and HLA in healthy donors. General observations from the study: CMV serostatus stood as the only immune exposure information on hand. It was shown in a later analysis that HLA-associated TCR beta chains were more clonally expanded than other, equally common chains.

The CDR3 length is 13 residues. Germline V CDR1 and CDR2: SGHRS, YFSETQ. Trimming at V came to 7 bases and at J to 4 bases, leaving 5 bases not matched to a gene. A word on this clone: Its antigen is not identified.

Primers included in the PCR were 60 Vbeta and 13 Jbeta primers. Profiled with immunoSEQ multiplex PCR; TCRdb holds only in-frame clones, not every one. The sample contains about 160,000 clones, roughly 84% of which appear only once. The sample consisted of PBMCs. The chain links TRBV5-1 to TRBJ1-5; 7 nucleotides align to TRBD1. The TCR was taken from a woman in her late teens or twenties in good health and CMV-seronegative. Here the CDR3 DNA reads TGCGCCAGCGGACAGGACTTTAATCAGCCCCAGCATTTT. It is translated as CASGQDFNQPQHF.